The source of this T cell receptor beta chain is a study of blood T cell repertoires in COVID-19. Study background: Both acute and convalescent COVID-19 samples were obtained from the United States, Italy and Spain. Sample material is recorded as cDNA or gDNA derived from T cells, B-cell-depleted T cells, or PBMCs.

This clone was picked up one time. Original data processing: Reference gene primer amplification yielded estimated nucleated cell counts. Sequencing used immunoSEQ multiplex PCR; TCRdb keeps in-frame clones, though not all of them. V, J and clone size are those of that table, while D and trimming were read from the DNA. The repertoire holds about 70,000 clones, with approximately 88% as singletons. The V end was cut by 1 base, the J end by 5 bases, with 10 bases between. The germline CDR1 and CDR2 sequences are SGHDT and YYEEEE. This CDR3 spans 14 amino acids. The sample taken for sequencing was peripheral blood. The chain has TRBV5-6 and TRBJ2-1; D not certain. This receptor was obtained from a human donor in a cohort sampled during active COVID-19. CDR3 in DNA: TGTGCCAGCAGCTTGTATGGCAACCACAATGAGCAGTTCTTC. This sequence encodes CASSLYGNHNEQFF. Full variable domain (remainder filled in from reference TRBV5-6 and TRBJ2-1): DAGVTQSPTHLIKTRGQQVTLRCSPKSGHDTVSWYQQALGQGPQFIFQYYEEEERQRGNFPDRFSGHQFPNYSSELNVNALLLGDSALYLCASSLYGNHNEQFFGPGTRLTVL.